This T cell receptor (beta chain) was sequenced during a study of T cell repertoires in cytomegalovirus infection. Between the trimmed V and J ends, which lost 0 bases and 5 bases, there was a span of 16 bases. Germline V gene sequence: CDR1 LGHNA, CDR2 YSLEER. The CDR3 is made up of 16 amino acids. TCRdb ran MiXCR on the reads and lists one entry per CDR3 protein. The data show around 750,000 distinct CDR3 sequences, approximately 30% seen once. In regard to this clonotype: No antigen is known for it.

V usage is TRBV4-3 and J usage is TRBJ2-5; D may be TRBD2 (5 bases). This clonotype originated in a human donor in good health (CMV status not recorded). Some clones in this sample may be carry-over from other donors' samples. The material sequenced was cultured CD8+ T cells from PBMCs, taken from culture after CMV antigen stimulation. The chain's CDR3 is CASSQDIGGSEETQYF. The DNA for the CDR3 is TGCGCCAGCAGCCAAGATATAGGCGGGTCGGAGGAGACCCAGTACTTC.